The T cell receptor (beta chain) described here comes from a study of shared clonotypes between healthy human individuals. V shed 2 bases and J shed 8 bases, with 18 bases lying between them. Germline V gene sequence: CDR1 KGHSH, CDR2 LQKENI. This CDR3 is 15 amino acids long. Deep level was the assay's run setting. Replicate PCRs from sorted subsets contained approximately 220 ng DNA, which is around 30,000 T cell genomes. Authors' analysis steps: ImmunoSEQ only sent back junction sequences with no quality scores, so filtering was done differently. Using immunoSEQ multiplex PCR, the repertoire was profiled, and TCRdb retains in-frame clones only, with some absent. V, J and clone size are taken as reported in that table, and D and trimming were inferred from the DNA itself. The repertoire has roughly 500,000 clones, about 95% of them found once; the top ten carry roughly 0.06%.

The sequenced sample consisted of naive CD4+ T cells sorted from blood. The subset here: CD45RA+ positively selected. The V call is TRBV18, the J call TRBJ1-1; a possible D gene is TRBD1 (6 bases). This receptor was taken from a woman aged 25 to 39 in good health. The CDR3, as DNA: TGTGCCAGCTCACCAGACGGGGGCGCGTCCGAGGAAGCTTTCTTT. Its protein product is CASSPDGGASEEAFF. Based on the CDR3 plus reference TRBV18 and TRBJ1-1, the full variable domain is NAGVMQNPRHLVRRRGQEARLRCSPMKGHSHVYWYRQLPEEGLKFMVYLQKENIIDESGMPKERFSAEFPKEGPSILRIQQVVRGDSAAYFCASSPDGGASEEAFFGQGTRLTVV.